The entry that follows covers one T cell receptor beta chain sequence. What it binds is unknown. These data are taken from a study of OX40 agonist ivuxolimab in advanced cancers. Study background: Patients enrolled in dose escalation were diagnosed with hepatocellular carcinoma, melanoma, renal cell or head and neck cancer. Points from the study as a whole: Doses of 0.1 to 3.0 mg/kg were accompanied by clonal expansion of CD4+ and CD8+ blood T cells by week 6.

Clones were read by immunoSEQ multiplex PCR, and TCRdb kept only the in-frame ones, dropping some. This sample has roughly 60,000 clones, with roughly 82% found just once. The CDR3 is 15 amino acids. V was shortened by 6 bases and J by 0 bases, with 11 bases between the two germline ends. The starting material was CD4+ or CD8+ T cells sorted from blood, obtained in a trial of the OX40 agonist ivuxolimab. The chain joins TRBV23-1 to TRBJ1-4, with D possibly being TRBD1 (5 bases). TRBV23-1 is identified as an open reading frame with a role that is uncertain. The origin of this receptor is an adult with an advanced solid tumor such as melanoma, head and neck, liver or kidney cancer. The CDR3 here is CASSPGEATNEKLFF. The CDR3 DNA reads TGCGCCAGCAGCCCGGGGGAAGCAACTAATGAAAAACTGTTTTTT.